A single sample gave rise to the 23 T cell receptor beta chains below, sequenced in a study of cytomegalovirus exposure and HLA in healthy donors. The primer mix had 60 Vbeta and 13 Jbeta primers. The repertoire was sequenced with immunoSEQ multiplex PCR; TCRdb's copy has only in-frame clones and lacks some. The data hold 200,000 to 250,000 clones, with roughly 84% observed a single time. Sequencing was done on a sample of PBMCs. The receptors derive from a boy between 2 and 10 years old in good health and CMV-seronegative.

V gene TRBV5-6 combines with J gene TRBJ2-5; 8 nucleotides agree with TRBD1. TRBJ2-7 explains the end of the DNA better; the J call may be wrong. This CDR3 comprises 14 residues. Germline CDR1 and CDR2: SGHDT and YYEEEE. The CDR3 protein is CASTSGTGSYEQYF. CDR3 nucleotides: TGTGCCAGCACCTCCGGGACAGGATCCTACGAGCAGTACTTC.

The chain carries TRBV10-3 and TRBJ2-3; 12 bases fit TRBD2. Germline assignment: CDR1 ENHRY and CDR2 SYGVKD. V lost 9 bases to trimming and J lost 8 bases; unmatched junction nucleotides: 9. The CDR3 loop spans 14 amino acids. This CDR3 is CAILAGGITGTQYF. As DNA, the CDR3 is TGTGCCATACTAGCGGGGGGTATTACGGGTACGCAGTATTTT.

The CDR3 loop reads CASSLRQGGGNQPQHF. The CDR3 DNA reads as TGTGCCAGCAGCCTTCGACAGGGGGGAGGCAATCAGCCCCAGCATTTT. The chain employs TRBV7-2 and TRBJ1-5; 9 bases match TRBD1. The CDR3 runs to 16 residues. J gave up 2 bases and V 5 bases, and 7 bases lay outside the gene matches. Germline-derived CDR1 and CDR2 are SGHTA and FQGNSA.

The DNA of the CDR3 is TGTGCCAGCAAACCCGACAGGGACGGGACTGAAGCTTTCTTT. Translated, it gives CASKPDRDGTEAFF. This chain links TRBV6-5 with TRBJ1-1; TRBD1 agrees at 7 bases. CDR3 length: 14 residues. CDR1 is MNHEY, CDR2 SVGAGI, per germline. J was trimmed by 5 bases and V by 7 bases; bases with no gene match: 10.

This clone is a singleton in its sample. This CDR3 reads CASSPSRLGSSREAFF. In DNA, the CDR3 is TGTGCCAGCTCACCATCCCGTCTTGGTAGTAGTCGTGAAGCTTTCTTT. This chain uses TRBV18 with TRBJ1-1; D is undetermined. V was pared by 2 bases and J by 7 bases, with 20 bases between. CDR3 length: 16 amino acids. Germline CDR1 is KGHSH and CDR2 is LQKENI. Using reference TRBV18 and TRBJ1-1 for the parts outside the CDR3, the full variable domain is NAGVMQNPRHLVRRRGQEARLRCSPMKGHSHVYWYRQLPEEGLKFMVYLQKENIIDESGMPKERFSAEFPKEGPSILRIQQVVRGDSAAYFCASSPSRLGSSREAFFGQGTRLTVV.

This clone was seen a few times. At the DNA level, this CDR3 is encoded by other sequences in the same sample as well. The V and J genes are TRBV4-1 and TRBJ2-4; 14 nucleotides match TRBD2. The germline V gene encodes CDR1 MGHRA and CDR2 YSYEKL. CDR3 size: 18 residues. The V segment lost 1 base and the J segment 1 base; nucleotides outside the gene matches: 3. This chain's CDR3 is CASSQGLAGGPAKNIQYF. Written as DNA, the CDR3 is TGCGCCAGCAGCCAAGGACTAGCGGGAGGGCCCGCCAAAAACATTCAGTACTTC.

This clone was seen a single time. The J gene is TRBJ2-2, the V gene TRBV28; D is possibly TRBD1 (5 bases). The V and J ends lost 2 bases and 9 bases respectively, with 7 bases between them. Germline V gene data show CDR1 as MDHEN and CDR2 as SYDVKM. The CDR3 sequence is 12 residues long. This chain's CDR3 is CASSLQGRELFF. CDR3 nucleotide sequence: TGTGCCAGCAGTTTACAGGGCCGGGAGCTGTTTTTT. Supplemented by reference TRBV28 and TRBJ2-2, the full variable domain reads DVKVTQSSRYLVKRTGEKVFLECVQDMDHENMFWYRQDPGLGLRLIYFSYDVKMKEKGDIPEGYSVSREKKERFSLILESASTNQTSMYLCASSLQGRELFFGEGSRLTVL.

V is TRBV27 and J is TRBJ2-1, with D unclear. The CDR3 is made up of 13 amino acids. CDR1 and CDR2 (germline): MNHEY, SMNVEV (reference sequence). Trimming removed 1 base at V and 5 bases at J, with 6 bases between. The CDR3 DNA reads TGTGCCAGCAGTTTATTCCGGGACAATGAGCAGTTCTTC. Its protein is CASSLFRDNEQFF.

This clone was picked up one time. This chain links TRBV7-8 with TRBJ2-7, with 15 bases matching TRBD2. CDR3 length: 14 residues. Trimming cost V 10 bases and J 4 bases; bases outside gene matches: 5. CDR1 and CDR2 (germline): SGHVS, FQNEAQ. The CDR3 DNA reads TGTGCCACTTCCGGGACTAGCGGGGGGTACGAGCAGTACTTC. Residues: CATSGTSGGYEQYF.

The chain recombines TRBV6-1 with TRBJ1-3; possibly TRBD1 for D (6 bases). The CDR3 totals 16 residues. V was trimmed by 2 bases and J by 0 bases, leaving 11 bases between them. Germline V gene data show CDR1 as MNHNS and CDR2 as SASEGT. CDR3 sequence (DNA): TGTGCCAGCAGTGAACACAGGGATAGCTCTGGAAACACCATATATTTT. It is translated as CASSEHRDSSGNTIYF.

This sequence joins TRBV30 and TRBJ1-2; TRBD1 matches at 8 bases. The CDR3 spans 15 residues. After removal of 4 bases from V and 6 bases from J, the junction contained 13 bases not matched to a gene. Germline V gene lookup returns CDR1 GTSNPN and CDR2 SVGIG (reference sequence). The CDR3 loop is CAWILQGEGWNGYTF. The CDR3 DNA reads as TGTGCCTGGATACTACAGGGGGAAGGGTGGAATGGCTACACCTTC.

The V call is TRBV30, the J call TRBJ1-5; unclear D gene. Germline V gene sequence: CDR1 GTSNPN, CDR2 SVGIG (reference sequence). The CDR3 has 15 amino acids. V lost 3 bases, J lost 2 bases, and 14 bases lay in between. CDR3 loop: CAWRAEAAGNQPQHF. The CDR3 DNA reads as TGTGCCTGGAGAGCGGAGGCGGCCGGCAATCAGCCCCAGCATTTT. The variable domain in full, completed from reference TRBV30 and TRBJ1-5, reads SQTIHQWPATLVQPVGSPLSLECTVEGTSNPNLYWYRQAAGRGLQLLFYSVGIGQISSEVPQNLSASRPQDRQFILSSKKLLLSDSGFYLCAWRAEAAGNQPQHFGDGTRLSIL.

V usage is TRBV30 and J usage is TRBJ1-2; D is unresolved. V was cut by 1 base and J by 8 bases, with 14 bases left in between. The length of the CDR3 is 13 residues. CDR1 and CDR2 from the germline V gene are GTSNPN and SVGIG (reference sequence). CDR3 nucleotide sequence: TGTGCCTGGAGTGGAGGCCACATCTGGGGCTACACCTTC. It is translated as CAWSGGHIWGYTF.

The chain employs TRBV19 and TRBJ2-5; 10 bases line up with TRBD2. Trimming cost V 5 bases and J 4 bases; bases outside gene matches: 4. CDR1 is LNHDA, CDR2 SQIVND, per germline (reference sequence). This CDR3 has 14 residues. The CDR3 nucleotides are TGTGCCAGTAGTGCCTTAGCGGGAGGAGAGACCCAGTACTTC. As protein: CASSALAGGETQYF. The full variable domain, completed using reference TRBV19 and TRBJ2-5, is DGGITQSPKYLFRKEGQNVTLSCEQNLNHDAMYWYRQDPGQGLRLIYYSQIVNDFQKGDIAEGYSVSREKKESFPLTVTSAQKNPTAFYLCASSALAGGETQYFGPGTRLLVL.

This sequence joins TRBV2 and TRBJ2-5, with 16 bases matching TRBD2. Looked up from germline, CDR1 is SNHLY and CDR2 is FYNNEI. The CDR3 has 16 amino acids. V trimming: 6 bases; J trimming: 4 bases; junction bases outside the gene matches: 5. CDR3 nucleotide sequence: TGTGCCAGCAGGGGGACTAGCGGGGGGGCGGTAGAGACCCAGTACTTC. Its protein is CASRGTSGGAVETQYF.

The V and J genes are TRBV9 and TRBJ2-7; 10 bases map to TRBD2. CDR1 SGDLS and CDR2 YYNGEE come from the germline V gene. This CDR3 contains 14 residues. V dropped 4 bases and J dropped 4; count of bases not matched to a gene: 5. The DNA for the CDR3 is TGTGCCAGCAGCCCTATAGCGGGAGGATACGAGCAGTACTTC. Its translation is CASSPIAGGYEQYF. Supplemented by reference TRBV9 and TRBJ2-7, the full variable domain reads DSGVTQTPKHLITATGQRVTLRCSPRSGDLSVYWYQQSLDQGLQFLIQYYNGEERAKGNILERFSAQQFPDLHSELNLSSLELGDSALYFCASSPIAGGYEQYFGPGTRLTVT.

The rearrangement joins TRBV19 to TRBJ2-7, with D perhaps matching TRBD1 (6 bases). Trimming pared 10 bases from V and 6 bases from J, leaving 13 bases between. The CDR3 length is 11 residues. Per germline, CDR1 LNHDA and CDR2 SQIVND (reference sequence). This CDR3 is CATTMTGEQYF. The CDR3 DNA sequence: TGTGCCACTACAATGACAGGCGAGCAGTACTTC.

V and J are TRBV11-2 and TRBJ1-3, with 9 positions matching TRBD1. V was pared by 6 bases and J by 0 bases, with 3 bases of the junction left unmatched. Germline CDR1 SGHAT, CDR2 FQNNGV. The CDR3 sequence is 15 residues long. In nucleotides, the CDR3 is TGTGCCAGCAGGTCGACAGGGGGCTCTGGAAACACCATATATTTT. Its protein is CASRSTGGSGNTIYF.

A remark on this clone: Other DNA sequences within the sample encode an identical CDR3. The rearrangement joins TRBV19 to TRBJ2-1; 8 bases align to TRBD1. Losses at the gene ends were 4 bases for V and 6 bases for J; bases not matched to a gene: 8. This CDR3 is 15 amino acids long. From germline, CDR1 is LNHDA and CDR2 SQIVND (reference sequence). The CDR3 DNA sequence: TGTGCCAGTAGTACTGGACAGGGATACGGCAATGAGCAGTTCTTC. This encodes CASSTGQGYGNEQFF. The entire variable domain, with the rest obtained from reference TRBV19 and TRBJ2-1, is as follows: DGGITQSPKYLFRKEGQNVTLSCEQNLNHDAMYWYRQDPGQGLRLIYYSQIVNDFQKGDIAEGYSVSREKKESFPLTVTSAQKNPTAFYLCASSTGQGYGNEQFFGPGTRLTVL.

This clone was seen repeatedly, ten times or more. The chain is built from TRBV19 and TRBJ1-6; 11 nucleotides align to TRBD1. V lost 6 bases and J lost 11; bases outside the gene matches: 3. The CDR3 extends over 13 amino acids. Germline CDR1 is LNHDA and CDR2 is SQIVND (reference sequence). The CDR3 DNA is TGTGCCAGTAGAGGGACAGGGGGTGCACCCCTCCACTTT. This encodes CASRGTGGAPLHF. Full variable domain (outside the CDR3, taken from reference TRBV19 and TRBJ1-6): DGGITQSPKYLFRKEGQNVTLSCEQNLNHDAMYWYRQDPGQGLRLIYYSQIVNDFQKGDIAEGYSVSREKKESFPLTVTSAQKNPTAFYLCASRGTGGAPLHFGNGTRLTVT.

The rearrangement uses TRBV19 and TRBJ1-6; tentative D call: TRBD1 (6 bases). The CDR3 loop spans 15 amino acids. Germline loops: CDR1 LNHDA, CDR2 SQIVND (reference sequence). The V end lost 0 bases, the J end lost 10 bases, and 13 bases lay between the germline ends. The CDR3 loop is CASSIDRQVQSPLHF. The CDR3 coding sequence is TGTGCCAGTAGTATAGATCGACAGGTACAATCACCCCTCCACTTT.

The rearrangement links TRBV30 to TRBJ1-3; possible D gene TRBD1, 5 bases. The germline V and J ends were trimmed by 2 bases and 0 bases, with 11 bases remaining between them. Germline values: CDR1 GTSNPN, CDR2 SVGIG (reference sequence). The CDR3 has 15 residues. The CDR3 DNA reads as TGTGCCTGGAGTCGGGACTTCCGCTCTGGAAACACCATATATTTT. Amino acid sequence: CAWSRDFRSGNTIYF.

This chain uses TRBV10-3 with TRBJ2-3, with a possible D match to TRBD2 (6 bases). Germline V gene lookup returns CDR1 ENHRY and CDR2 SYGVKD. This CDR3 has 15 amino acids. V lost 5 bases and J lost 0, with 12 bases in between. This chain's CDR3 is CAISYLSGSTDTQYF. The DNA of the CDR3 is TGTGCCATCAGTTACCTTAGCGGAAGCACAGATACGCAGTATTTT.